The T cell receptor beta chain under discussion was sequenced for a study of blood T cells in healthy people across ages. General observations from the study: Fewer expanded clones and more diversity marked long-lived versus aged donors. TCR beta diversity, measured per million T cells, fell in a roughly linear way with age.

Turning to this clonotype: Its antigen remains unknown.

For the second PCR, which ran for about 7 to 11 cycles, a sample-barcoded 5' primer and a J-beta primer mix were used. From the 5' RACE reads, TCRdb called clonotypes with MiXCR, one entry per CDR3 protein. Among about 1.4 million distinct CDR3 sequences listed, around 55% were seen once. Sequenced: blood. The source is a man between 18 and 35 years old in good health.

CDR3 nucleotide sequence: TGTGCCTGGAGTGGGACTAGCGGGAGTGGGGAGACCCAGTACTTC. It is translated as CAWSGTSGSGETQYF. The chain carries TRBV30 and TRBJ2-5; 13 bases align to TRBD2. V lost 1 base to trimming and J lost 5 bases; unmatched junction nucleotides: 4. This CDR3 has 15 amino acids. Per the germline V gene, CDR1 is GTSNPN and CDR2 is SVGIG (reference sequence).